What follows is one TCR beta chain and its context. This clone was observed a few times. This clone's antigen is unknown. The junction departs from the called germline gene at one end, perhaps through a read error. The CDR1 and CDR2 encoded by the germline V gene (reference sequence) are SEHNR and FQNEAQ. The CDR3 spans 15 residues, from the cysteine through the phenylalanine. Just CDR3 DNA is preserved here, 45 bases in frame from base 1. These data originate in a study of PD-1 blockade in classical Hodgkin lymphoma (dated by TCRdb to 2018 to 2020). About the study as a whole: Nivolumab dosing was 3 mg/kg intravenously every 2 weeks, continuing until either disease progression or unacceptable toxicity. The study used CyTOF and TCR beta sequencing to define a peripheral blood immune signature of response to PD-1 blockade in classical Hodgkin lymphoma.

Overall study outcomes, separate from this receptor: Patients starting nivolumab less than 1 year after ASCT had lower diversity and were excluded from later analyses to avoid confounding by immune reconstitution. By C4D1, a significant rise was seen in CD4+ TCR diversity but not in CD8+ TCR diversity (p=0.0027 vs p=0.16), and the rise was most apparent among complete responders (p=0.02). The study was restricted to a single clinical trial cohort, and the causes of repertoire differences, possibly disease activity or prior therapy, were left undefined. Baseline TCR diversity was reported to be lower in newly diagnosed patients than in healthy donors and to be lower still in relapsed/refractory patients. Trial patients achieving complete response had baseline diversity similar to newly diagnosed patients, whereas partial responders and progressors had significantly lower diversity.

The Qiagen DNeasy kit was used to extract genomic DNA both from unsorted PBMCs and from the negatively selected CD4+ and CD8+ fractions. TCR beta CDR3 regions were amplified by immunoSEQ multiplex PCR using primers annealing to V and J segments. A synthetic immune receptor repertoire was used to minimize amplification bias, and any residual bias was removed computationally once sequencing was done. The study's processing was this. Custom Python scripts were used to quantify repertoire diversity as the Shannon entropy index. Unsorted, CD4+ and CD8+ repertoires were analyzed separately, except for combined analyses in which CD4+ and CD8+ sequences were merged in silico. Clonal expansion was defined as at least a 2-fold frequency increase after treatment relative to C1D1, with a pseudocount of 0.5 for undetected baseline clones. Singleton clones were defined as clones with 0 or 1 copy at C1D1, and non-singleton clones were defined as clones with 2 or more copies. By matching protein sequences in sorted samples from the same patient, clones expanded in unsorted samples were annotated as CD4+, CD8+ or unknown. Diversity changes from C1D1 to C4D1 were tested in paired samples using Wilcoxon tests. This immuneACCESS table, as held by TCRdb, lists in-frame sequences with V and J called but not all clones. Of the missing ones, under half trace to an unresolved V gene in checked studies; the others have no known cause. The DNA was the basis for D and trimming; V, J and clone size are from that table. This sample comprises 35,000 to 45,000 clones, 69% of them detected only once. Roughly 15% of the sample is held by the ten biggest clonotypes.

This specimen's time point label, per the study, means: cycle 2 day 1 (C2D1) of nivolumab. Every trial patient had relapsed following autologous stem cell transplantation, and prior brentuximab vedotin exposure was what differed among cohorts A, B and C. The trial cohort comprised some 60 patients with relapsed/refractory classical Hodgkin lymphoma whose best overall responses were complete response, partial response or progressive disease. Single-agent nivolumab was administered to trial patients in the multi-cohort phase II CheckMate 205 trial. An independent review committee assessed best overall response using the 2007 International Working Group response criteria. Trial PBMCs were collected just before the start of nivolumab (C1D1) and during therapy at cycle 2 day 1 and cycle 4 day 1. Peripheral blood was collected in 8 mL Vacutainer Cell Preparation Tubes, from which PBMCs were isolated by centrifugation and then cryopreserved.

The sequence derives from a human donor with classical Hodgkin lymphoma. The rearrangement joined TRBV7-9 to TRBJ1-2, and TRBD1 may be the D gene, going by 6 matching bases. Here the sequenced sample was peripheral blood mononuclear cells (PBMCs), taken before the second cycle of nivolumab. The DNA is TGCGCCAGCAGCCCAGGGACAACTGCAAACTATGGCTACACCTTC. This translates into CASSPGTTANYGYTF.